These T cell receptor beta chains were read from a single sample in a study of blood T cell repertoires in COVID-19. Generated by immunoSEQ multiplex PCR, the TCRdb table keeps only in-frame clones and is missing some. The sample has some 220,000 clones, 84% seen once. The sample was peripheral blood. These receptor sequences come from a woman aged 60-70 years who had recovered from COVID-19. Each CDR3 is given with its conserved first and last residue. D genes are given only for firm matches. Size is omitted from some rows. Given values are once, few, many or a class for expanded clones.

>TRBD1|TRBV27|TRBJ1-1|NA
TGTGCCAGCAGTTTATCGGGGGGGGACAGGGGAGGTTCTGAAGCTTTCTTT
CASSLSGGDRGGSEAFF
>NA|TRBV10-1|TRBJ1-5|once
TGCGCCCATGGTTCGGTTCAGCCCCAGCATTTT
CAHGSVQPQHF
>TRBD1|TRBV9|TRBJ1-1|once
TGTGCCAGCAGCCCCCACGGACAGGAGAACACTGAAGCTTTCTTT
CASSPHGQENTEAFF
>TRBD1|TRBV13|TRBJ1-6|few
TGTGCCAGCAGCCCTACAGGGGTTTCACCCCTCCACTTT
CASSPTGVSPLHF
>TRBD1|TRBV7-9|TRBJ1-2|once
TGTGCCAGCAGCTTTTGGACAGGGGCTGTCGGCTACACCTTC
CASSFWTGAVGYTF
>TRBD2|TRBV9|TRBJ2-7|NA
TGTGCCAGCAGCCCGGGGGGACTAGCGGACTACGAGCAGTACTTC
CASSPGGLADYEQYF
>NA|TRBV4-1|TRBJ1-1|NA
TGCGCCAGCGGACCCCAGGGAGGCATGAACACTGAAGCTTTCTTT
CASGPQGGMNTEAFF
>NA|TRBV6-2/TRBV6-3|TRBJ1-5|NA
TGTGCCAGCAGTTCGGGTCTTCAGCCCCAGCATTTT
CASSSGLQPQHF
>NA|TRBV4-1|TRBJ2-7|NA
TGCGCCAGCAGCCAGGGAGACTTGTACCAGCAGTACTTC
CASSQGDLYQQYF
>NA|TRBV6-2/TRBV6-3|TRBJ2-2|NA
TGTGCCAGCAGTTTTAGCGGATACTCGAACACCGGGGAGCTGTTTTTT
CASSFSGYSNTGELFF
>NA|TRBV5-1|TRBJ2-3|NA
TGCGCCAGCAGCTTGGACGGGGGTTACACAGATACGCAGTATTTT
CASSLDGGYTDTQYF
>TRBD1|TRBV18|TRBJ2-1|NA
TGTGCCAGCTCACCGGGACAGTCCTACAATGAGCAGTTCTTC
CASSPGQSYNEQFF
>TRBD1|TRBV6-5|TRBJ1-3|NA
TGTGCCAGCAGTTACGACAGGGGGCACACCATATATTTT
CASSYDRGHTIYF
>NA|TRBV4-2|TRBJ1-1|NA
TGTGCCAGCAGCCCGACAGTGAACACTGAAGCTTTCTTT
CASSPTVNTEAFF
>TRBD1|TRBV30|TRBJ2-1|NA
TGTGCCTGGAGTGCTCGTTGGGACAGGAGCTCCTACAATGAGCAGTTCTTC
CAWSARWDRSSYNEQFF
>NA|TRBV12-5|TRBJ1-5|NA
TGTGCTAGTGGTCTATACGCCGGGGGGGTAGACAATCAGCCCCAGCATTTT
CASGLYAGGVDNQPQHF
>NA|TRBV10-1|TRBJ2-2|NA
TGCGCCAGCAGTGACCCGGGACTTGGGACCGGGGAGCTGTTTTTT
CASSDPGLGTGELFF
>NA|TRBV6-5|TRBJ2-7|NA
TGTGCCAGCCTTGTACCTCTTGCGGGGGCGTACGAGCAGTACTTC
CASLVPLAGAYEQYF
>NA|TRBV9|TRBJ1-1|NA
TGTGCCAGCAGCGTCTCGGGGGACAACACTGAAGCTTTCTTT
CASSVSGDNTEAFF
>TRBD1|TRBV4-1|TRBJ1-5|NA
TGCGCCAGCAGTCCGACAGGGAGAGAGCAGCCCCAGCATTTT
CASSPTGREQPQHF
>NA|TRBV5-1|TRBJ2-5|NA
TGCGCCAGCAGCGTAGGGTTAAGGACAGAAGAGACCCAGTACTTC
CASSVGLRTEETQYF
>NA|TRBV6-5|TRBJ2-3|NA
TGTGCCAGCAGTTTTCCAGGGGAGCAAGATACGCAGTATTTT
CASSFPGEQDTQYF
>TRBD2|TRBV9|TRBJ2-1|once
TGTGCCAGCAGCGTAGCTAGCGGATACAATGAGCAGTTCTTC
CASSVASGYNEQFF
>TRBD1|TRBV15|TRBJ1-4|NA
TGTGCCACCAGCAGAGTGAGGGGACAGTCTAATGAAAAACTGTTTTTT
CATSRVRGQSNEKLFF
>NA|TRBV6-4|TRBJ1-1|NA
TGTGCCAGCAGTGACTCGTCCCAGGGGACGGCTGAAGCTTTCTTT
CASSDSSQGTAEAFF
>TRBD1|TRBV6-2/TRBV6-3|TRBJ1-1|NA
TGTGCCAGCAGTTACGGGACAGCGAACACTGAAGCTTTCTTT
CASSYGTANTEAFF
>NA|TRBV18|TRBJ1-2|NA
TGTGCCAGCTCACAAGGCCGCGGCTATGGCTACACCTTC
CASSQGRGYGYTF
>TRBD2|TRBV9|TRBJ2-4|NA
TGTGCCAGCAGCGCCGGGACTAGCGGGGGGGCTGCGTACTTC
CASSAGTSGGAAYF
>TRBD2|TRBV3-1/TRBV3-2|TRBJ2-7|NA
TGTGCCAGCAGCCACCCTAGCGGGGGGTCCTACGAGCAGTACTTC
CASSHPSGGSYEQYF
>TRBD2|TRBV5-1|TRBJ2-5|NA
TGCGCCAGCAGCTCCCAGAGCGGGGGGGGAGAGACCCAGTACTTC
CASSSQSGGGETQYF
>TRBD1|TRBV9|TRBJ1-5|NA
TGTGCCAGCAGCCGGACAGGGGAGCTCCAGCCCCAGCATTTT
CASSRTGELQPQHF
>NA|TRBV3-1/TRBV3-2|TRBJ1-1|NA
TGTGCCAGCAGCCAAGGCCCGCGTTCAGGTGAAGCTTTCTTT
CASSQGPRSGEAFF
>NA|TRBV7-3|TRBJ2-7|few
TGTGCCAGCAGCTGGGGGCCTGTCCTCTACGAGCAGTACTTC
CASSWGPVLYEQYF
>NA|TRBV19|TRBJ1-3|few
TGTGCCAGTAGTCCCACGGGGGGCTCTGGAAACACCATATATTTT
CASSPTGGSGNTIYF
>TRBD1|TRBV4-1|TRBJ2-7|NA
TGCGCCAGCAGCCGTACCGGGACAGGGGATTACGAGCAGTACTTC
CASSRTGTGDYEQYF
>NA|TRBV3-1/TRBV3-2|TRBJ1-5|once
TGTGCCAGCAGCCAAGTGGGAGTTAGGCAGCCCCAGCATTTT
CASSQVGVRQPQHF
>NA|TRBV5-1|TRBJ2-1|NA
TGCGCCAGCAGCCCCGCGCCCCACAATGAGCAGTTCTTC
CASSPAPHNEQFF
>NA|TRBV12-3/TRBV12-4|TRBJ1-3|once
TGTGCCAGCAGTCGGGACTCTGGAAACACCATATATTTT
CASSRDSGNTIYF
>TRBD2|TRBV29-1|TRBJ2-1|once
TGCAGCGTTGAGGCGGGGGGGCGCCACAATGAGCAGTTCTTC
CSVEAGGRHNEQFF
>NA|TRBV19|TRBJ1-5|NA
TGTGCCAGTAGATGGCGGTTAGATCAGCCCCAGCATTTT
CASRWRLDQPQHF
>NA|TRBV5-1|TRBJ1-5|NA
TGCGCCAGCCCCTTACAGTCCAATCAGCCCCAGCATTTT
CASPLQSNQPQHF
>NA|TRBV6-2/TRBV6-3|TRBJ1-1|NA
TGTGCCAGCAGTAAAAATACAGGCGCCACGGCCAACACTGAAGCTTTCTTT
CASSKNTGATANTEAFF
>TRBD2|TRBV19|TRBJ2-3|NA
TGTGCCAGTAGGACCGGGAGGGGGGACCTCGGCACAGATACGCAGTATTTT
CASRTGRGDLGTDTQYF
>NA|TRBV19|TRBJ1-5|NA
TGTGCCAGTACGGAGCGGTTGAACGATCAGCCCCAGCATTTT
CASTERLNDQPQHF
>TRBD2|TRBV19|TRBJ2-7|NA
TGTGCCAGTAGTATCACCTTTGGACTAGCGGACTCCTACGAGCAGTACTTC
CASSITFGLADSYEQYF
>NA|TRBV24-1|TRBJ1-1|NA
TGTGCCACCAGTGACCTCAGGGGCCTGAACACTGAAGCTTTCTTT
CATSDLRGLNTEAFF
>TRBD1|TRBV7-8|TRBJ1-1|NA
TGTGCCAGCAGCTTACAGGGGGCTCGGGACACTGAAGCTTTCTTT
CASSLQGARDTEAFF
>TRBD1|TRBV6-2/TRBV6-3|TRBJ2-7|once
TGTGCCAGCAGCCACAGGGGTTCACCGCGGGAGCAGTACTTC
CASSHRGSPREQYF
>TRBD2|TRBV20-1|TRBJ2-1|once
TGCAGTGCTAGTAGGACTAGCGGGGGGGCCTATGAGCAGTTCTTC
CSASRTSGGAYEQFF
>TRBD2|TRBV3-1/TRBV3-2|TRBJ2-7|NA
TGTGCCAGCAGCCTTTCCCGGGACTACCTTACCTACGAGCAGTACTTC
CASSLSRDYLTYEQYF
>NA|TRBV7-6|TRBJ1-1|NA
TGTGCCAGCAGCTTAAGGACAGACACTGAAGCTTTCTTT
CASSLRTDTEAFF
>NA|TRBV9|TRBJ2-3|NA
TGTGCCAGCAGCGTAGTAACCGGGTACACAGATACGCAGTATTTT
CASSVVTGYTDTQYF
>TRBD1|TRBV7-3|TRBJ1-2|NA
TGTGCCAGCAGCCGAGGACAGGGTTTGTATGGCTACACCTTC
CASSRGQGLYGYTF
>NA|TRBV5-1|TRBJ1-2|NA
TGCGCCAGCAGCGACGGGGTGCGTCGGAACTATGGCTACACCTTC
CASSDGVRRNYGYTF
>TRBD1|TRBV15|TRBJ1-1|NA
TGTGCCACCAGCAGGGGACAGGTGAACACTGAAGCTTTCTTT
CATSRGQVNTEAFF